Below, 2 T cell receptor beta chains from the same sample are listed, as sequenced in a study of PD-1 blockade in classical Hodgkin lymphoma. Time point noted: cycle 4 day 1 (C4D1), after 6 weeks of nivolumab. The patients all showed relapse after autologous stem cell transplantation, while their brentuximab vedotin exposure varied. TCRdb's copy holds only in-frame clones and misses some; the assay was immunoSEQ multiplex PCR. The table lists several thousand clones, roughly 74% of them singletons. The sequencing here drew on peripheral blood mononuclear cells (PBMCs), taken before the fourth cycle of nivolumab. Source of these receptors: a human donor with classical Hodgkin lymphoma.

The rearrangement uses TRBV7-6 and TRBJ2-3, with 11 positions matching TRBD2. CDR1 and CDR2 (germline): SGHVS, FNYEAQ. Trimming took 1 base from V and 0 from J; bases not matched to a gene: 3. CDR3 length equals 17 residues. The CDR3 sequence: CASSLGLAGSSTDTQYF. The CDR3 DNA is TGTGCCAGCAGCTTAGGACTAGCGGGATCTAGCACAGATACGCAGTATTTT.

This chain joins TRBV10-1 and TRBJ2-4, with 11 positions matching TRBD2. V was pared by 6 bases and J by 0 bases, with 10 bases of the junction left unmatched. The CDR3 loop spans 18 amino acids. Germline CDR1 reads WNHNN; CDR2 reads SYGVQD (reference sequence). The CDR3 loop is CASRMTSGTSLAKNIQYF. Here the CDR3 DNA reads TGCGCCAGCAGGATGACTAGCGGGACCAGCCTAGCCAAAAACATTCAGTACTTC.